This T cell receptor (beta chain) was retrieved from a study of human T cells and chemical hapten exposure. Whole-study context: Patients received weekly diphenylcyclopropenone doses to the scalp throughout the approximately 24-week study. The patient population, which was mostly female, had alopecia areata, totalis or universalis.

V was cut by 4 bases and J by 3 bases, with 10 bases left in between. CDR3 length: 13 amino acids. The germline V gene encodes CDR1 MNHEY and CDR2 SVGEGT. Whole-study results and caveats: DPC sensitization produced no change in TCRs with frequency above 1 in 1000.

Only a few counts were recorded for this clonotype. Its specificity is not known. Using its own MiXCR run on the RACE reads, TCRdb lists one record per CDR3 protein. The table has 350,000 to 400,000 distinct CDR3 sequences, about 6% seen once. Noted time point: patch test 2, 6 weeks after DPC sensitization. Treatment meaning: therapeutic diphenylcyclopropenone sensitization with weekly scalp DPC. The V and J genes are TRBV6-2 or TRBV6-3 and TRBJ2-7, with D perhaps TRBD2 (6 bases). This clonotype was sampled from a woman aged 18-29 years with alopecia areata. Some clones in this sample may be carry-over from other donors' samples. This specimen consisted of whole blood, obtained in connection with sensitization to the hapten diphenylcyclopropenone (DPC). CDR3 nucleotide sequence: TGTGCCAGCAGTTCGTGGCGGGGCTACGAGCAGTACTTC. Translated, it gives CASSSWRGYEQYF.